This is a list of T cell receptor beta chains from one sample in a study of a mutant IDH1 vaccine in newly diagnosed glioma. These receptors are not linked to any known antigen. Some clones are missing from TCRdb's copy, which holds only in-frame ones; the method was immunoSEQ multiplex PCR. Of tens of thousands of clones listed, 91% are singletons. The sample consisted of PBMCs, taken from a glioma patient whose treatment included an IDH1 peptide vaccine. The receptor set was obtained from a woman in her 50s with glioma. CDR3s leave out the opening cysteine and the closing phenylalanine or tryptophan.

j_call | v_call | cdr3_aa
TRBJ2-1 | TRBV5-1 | ASSPDPGSYNEQF
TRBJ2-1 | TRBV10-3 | AARAGVDYNEQF
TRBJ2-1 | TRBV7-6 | ASSLRGLGVDNEQF
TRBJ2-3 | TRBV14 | ASSQGPPPSTDTQY
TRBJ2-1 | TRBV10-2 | ASSESGLYNEQF
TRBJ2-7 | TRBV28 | ASIPLGTGDYEQY
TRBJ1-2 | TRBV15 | ATSSRVTGNGYT
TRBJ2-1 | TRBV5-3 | ASSIPFLGDEQF
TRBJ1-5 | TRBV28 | ASTPSGFSNQPQH
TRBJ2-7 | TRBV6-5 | ASSSDRPRQY
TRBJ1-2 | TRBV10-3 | AISESTGQGAPGYT
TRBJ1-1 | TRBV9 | ASTLGDRNTEAF
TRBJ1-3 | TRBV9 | ASSVDPGNTIY
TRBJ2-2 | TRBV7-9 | ASSFGQDNTGELF
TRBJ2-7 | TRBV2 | ASRPDGAGRSYEQY
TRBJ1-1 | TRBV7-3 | ASSLSDRVTEAF
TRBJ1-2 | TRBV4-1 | ASSQTGNYGYT
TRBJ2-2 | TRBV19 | ASSISQPGTGELF
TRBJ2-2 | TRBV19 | ASSIKGRNTGELF
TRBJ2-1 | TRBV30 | AWSRLAGGPFF
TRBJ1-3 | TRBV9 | ASSPSQGTGRGNTIY
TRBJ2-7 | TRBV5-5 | ASSRQGGSYEQY
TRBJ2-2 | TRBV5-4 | ASSQGTREGNTGELF
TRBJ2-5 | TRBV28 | ASSSSGAEGGTQY
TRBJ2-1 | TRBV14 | ASTRTSGINEQF
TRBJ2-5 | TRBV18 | ASSPPEGSSLGTQY
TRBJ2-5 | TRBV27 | ASSFSRQGETQY
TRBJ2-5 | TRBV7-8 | ASGHQETQY
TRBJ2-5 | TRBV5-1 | ASQALAGEAKTQY
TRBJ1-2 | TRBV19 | ASSTTWDSTPNYGYT
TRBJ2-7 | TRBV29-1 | SVEDRQGASGEQY
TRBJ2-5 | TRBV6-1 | ASRTSGYQETQY
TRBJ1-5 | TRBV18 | ASSLPGQGANQPQH
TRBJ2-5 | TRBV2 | ASSDMGQETQY
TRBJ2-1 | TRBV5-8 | ASSLDGNYNEQF
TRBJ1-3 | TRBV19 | ASSPGTGGNTIY
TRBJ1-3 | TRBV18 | ASSLTGGGNTIY
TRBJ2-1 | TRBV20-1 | SAEGGGEQF
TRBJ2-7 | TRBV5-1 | ASSLGTASYEQY
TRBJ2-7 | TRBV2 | ASSEQQGYEQY
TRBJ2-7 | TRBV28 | ASSLSGYYEQY
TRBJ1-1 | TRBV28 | ASSRPAGLNTEAF
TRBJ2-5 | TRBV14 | ASSHRAGQRRETQY
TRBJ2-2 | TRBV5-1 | ASSLADRGDTGELF
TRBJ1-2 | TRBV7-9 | ASSLSHLWGTFNYGYT
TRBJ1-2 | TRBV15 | ATSRERGLGYGYT
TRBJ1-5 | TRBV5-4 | ASSSGFDQPQH
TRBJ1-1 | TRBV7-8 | ASSLANRGTEAF